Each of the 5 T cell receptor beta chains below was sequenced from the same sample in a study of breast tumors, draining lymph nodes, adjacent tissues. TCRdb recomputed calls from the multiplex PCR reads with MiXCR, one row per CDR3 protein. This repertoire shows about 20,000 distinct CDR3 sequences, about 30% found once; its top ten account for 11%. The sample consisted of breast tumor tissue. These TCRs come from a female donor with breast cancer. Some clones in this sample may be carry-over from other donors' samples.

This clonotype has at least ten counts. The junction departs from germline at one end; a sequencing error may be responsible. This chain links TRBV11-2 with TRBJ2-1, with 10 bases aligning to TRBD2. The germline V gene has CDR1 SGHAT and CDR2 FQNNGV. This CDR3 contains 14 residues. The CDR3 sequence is CASSLEASGSSAVF. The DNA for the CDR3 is TGTGCCAGCAGCTTAGAGGCTAGCGGGAGTAGTGCGGTCTTC.

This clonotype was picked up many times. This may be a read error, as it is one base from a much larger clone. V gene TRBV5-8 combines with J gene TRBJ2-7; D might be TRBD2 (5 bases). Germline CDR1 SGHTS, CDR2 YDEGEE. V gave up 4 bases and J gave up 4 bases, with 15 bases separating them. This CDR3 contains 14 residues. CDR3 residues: CASSLGSRDYEQYF. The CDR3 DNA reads TGTGCCAGCAGCCTCGGTTCGAGGGATTACGAGCAGTACTTC.

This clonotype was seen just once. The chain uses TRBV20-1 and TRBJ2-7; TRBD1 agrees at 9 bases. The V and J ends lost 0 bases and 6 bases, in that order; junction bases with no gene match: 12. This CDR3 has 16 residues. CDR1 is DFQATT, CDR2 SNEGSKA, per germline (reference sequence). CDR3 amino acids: CSARDLGTGPTCEQYF. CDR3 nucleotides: TGCAGTGCTAGAGACCTCGGGACAGGGCCCACCTGCGAGCAGTACTTC.

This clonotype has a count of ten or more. The DNA for the CDR3 is TGTGCCAGCAGCCAAGCCTACGAGCAGTACTTC. Residues: CASSQAYEQYF. This rearrangement joins TRBV11-1 to TRBJ2-7, with unresolved D. V gave up 5 bases and J gave up 2 bases, with 4 bases separating them. The CDR3 extends over 11 amino acids. Germline CDR1 and CDR2: SGHAT and FQDESV (reference sequence).

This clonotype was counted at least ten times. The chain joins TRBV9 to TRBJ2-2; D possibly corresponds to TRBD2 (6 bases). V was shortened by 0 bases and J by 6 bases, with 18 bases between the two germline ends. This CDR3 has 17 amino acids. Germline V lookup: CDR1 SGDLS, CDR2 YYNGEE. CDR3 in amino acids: CASSVATRREWAGELFF. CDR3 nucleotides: TGTGCCAGCAGCGTAGCTACACGGAGGGAGTGGGCCGGGGAGCTGTTTTTT.